The clone carrying this T cell receptor (beta chain) was found many times. This specimen comes from a study of T-cell reconstitution after alpha-beta-depleted transplantation in children. A library of TCRbeta sequences, prepared with unique molecular identifiers, was generated. One entry per CDR3 protein, called by TCRdb with MiXCR from the PCR reads. The table shows over 550,000 distinct CDR3 sequences, with roughly a tenth occurring only once. This CDR3 spans 17 amino acids. From germline, CDR1 is MNHEY and CDR2 SVGEGT. The trim removed 4 bases at V and 1 base at J, leaving 10 bases unmatched. Sequencing was performed on PBMCs from the stem cell graft donor, taken from the stem cell graft. The genes are TRBV6-2 or TRBV6-3 and TRBJ2-1; 7 nucleotides line up with TRBD1. This TCR came from a human donor who donated a stem cell graft to a child with acute myeloid leukemia. The CDR3 nucleotides are TGTGCCAGCAGTTCCAACAGGGGCGTCCCTTCCTACAATGAGCAGTTCTTC. It translates to CASSSNRGVPSYNEQFF.